A single sample is the source of the 13 T cell receptor beta chains below, sequenced in a study of cytomegalovirus exposure and HLA in healthy donors. PCR was performed using 60 Vbeta and 13 Jbeta primers. The method was immunoSEQ multiplex PCR; TCRdb's version includes in-frame clones alone and lacks a portion of them. The table shows 180,000 or so clones, with 75% to 90% occurring only once. Sequences were obtained from PBMCs. The receptors here all came from a girl aged 10 to 17 in good health and CMV-seropositive.

This clone was counted between two and nine times. Germline is not matched at one junction end, which may reflect a read error. The V and J genes are TRBV6-5 and TRBJ1-1; TRBD1 matches 8 bases. The CDR3 is 12 amino acids. Germline-derived CDR1 and CDR2 are MNHEY and SVGAGI. In nucleotides, the CDR3 is TGTGCCAGCAGTCGACAGGGGCGATCGATCGTCTTT. Translating it yields CASSRQGRSIVF.

This chain connects TRBV2 to TRBJ2-3, with 7 bases fitting TRBD1. J gave up 1 base and V 6 bases, and 4 bases lay outside the gene matches. The V gene's germline CDR1 is SNHLY and CDR2 FYNNEI. CDR3 length equals 14 residues. The CDR3, as DNA: TGTGCCAGCAGCCGGGACAGCCGCACAGATACGCAGTATTTT. Protein: CASSRDSRTDTQYF.

DNA for the CDR3: TGTGCCAGCACACAGGGTCTTTACTCTGGAAACACCATATATTTT. It encodes CASTQGLYSGNTIYF. The chain recombines TRBV6-1 with TRBJ1-3; D might be TRBD1 (6 bases). V lost 7 bases and J lost 0, with 13 bases in between. Per the germline V gene, CDR1 is MNHNS and CDR2 is SASEGT. The CDR3 runs 15 residues.

Only a few counts were recorded for this clone. The chain uses TRBV2 and TRBJ2-2; 9 bases are a match to TRBD1. The CDR3 runs 17 residues. Unmatched junction bases numbered 9, after V lost 2 bases and J lost 5 bases. Per the germline V gene, CDR1 is SNHLY and CDR2 is FYNNEI. CDR3 amino acids: CASSERGTGFRTGELFF. CDR3 coding DNA: TGTGCCAGCAGTGAAAGAGGGACAGGGTTTCGGACCGGGGAGCTGTTTTTT.

This rearrangement joins TRBV11-3 to TRBJ2-3; possible D gene TRBD2, 6 bases. The V and J ends lost 7 bases and 0 bases respectively, with 14 bases between them. The CDR3 sequence is 15 residues long. Germline CDR1 reads SGHNT; CDR2 reads YENEEA. CDR3 region: CASTRGTSSTDTQYF. The DNA for the CDR3 is TGTGCCAGCACCCGGGGAACTAGCAGCACAGATACGCAGTATTTT.

As concerns this clone: The junction does not match germline at one end; this may be a read error. J is TRBJ1-2 and V is TRBV7-9, with D possibly TRBD1 on 5 matching bases. CDR3 length equals 12 residues. Germline values: CDR1 SEHNR, CDR2 FQNEAQ (reference sequence). CDR3 nucleotides: TGTTCCAGCAGCTTAATGGGGGGTGGCTACACCTTC. Translated: CSSSLMGGGYTF.

The chain links TRBV4-2 to TRBJ2-7, with 8 bases that match TRBD2. Germline V CDR1 and CDR2: LGHNA, YNFKEQ. J gave up 3 bases and V 1 base, and 8 bases lay outside the gene matches. The CDR3 spans 16 residues. Written as DNA, the CDR3 is TGTGCCAGCAGCCAAGGGTTGCGGGGGGTGGGCTACGAGCAGTACTTC. Its protein product is CASSQGLRGVGYEQYF.

The chain joins TRBV25-1 to TRBJ2-7; 7 positions agree with TRBD1. The CDR3 has 14 residues. Germline loops: CDR1 MGHDK, CDR2 SYGVNS. Trimming removed 10 bases from V and 2 bases from J; junction bases left unmatched: 11. Here the CDR3 reads CATSETGNPYEQYF. CDR3 nucleotides: TGTGCCACCTCCGAGACAGGGAATCCCTACGAGCAGTACTTC.

The chain uses TRBV6-5 and TRBJ1-1; D uncertain. CDR1 and CDR2 from the germline V gene are MNHEY and SVGAGI. CDR3 size: 14 residues. Trimming removed 0 bases at V and 5 bases at J, with 10 bases between. CDR3 nucleotide sequence: TGTGCCAGCAGTTACTCGAGGTTAACGACTGAAGCTTTCTTT. It encodes CASSYSRLTTEAFF.

CDR3 coding DNA: TGTGCCTGGAGGGCGGCCTCGAACACTGAAGCTTTCTTT. Its translation is CAWRAASNTEAFF. V and J are TRBV30 and TRBJ1-1, with D unclear. The germline gives CDR1 GTSNPN, CDR2 SVGIG (reference sequence). V dropped 3 bases and J dropped 1 base, with 9 bases sitting between them. This CDR3 is 13 amino acids long.

The chain uses TRBV30 and TRBJ2-2, with 9 nucleotides matching TRBD2. With 2 bases clipped from V and 1 base from J, the junction kept 5 bases outside the gene matches. CDR3 size: 16 residues. CDR1 is GTSNPN and CDR2 is SVGIG in the germline V gene (reference sequence). The CDR3 is CAWSYDSGRNTGELFF. DNA of the CDR3: TGTGCCTGGAGTTATGATAGCGGGAGGAACACCGGGGAGCTGTTTTTT.

This chain links TRBV7-6 with TRBJ2-1; the D gene is possibly TRBD2 (7 bases). The CDR3 totals 17 residues. Germline values: CDR1 SGHVS, CDR2 FNYEAQ. V dropped 5 bases and J dropped 5 bases, with 22 bases sitting between them. CDR3 loop: CASSPVGGASGHNEQFF. The CDR3 nucleotides read TGTGCCAGCAGCCCAGTGGGGGGGGCTAGCGGACACAATGAGCAGTTCTTC. Drawing the rest from reference TRBV7-6 and TRBJ2-1, the complete variable domain is GAGVSQSPRYKVTKRGQDVALRCDPISGHVSLYWYRQALGQGPEFLTYFNYEAQQDKSGLPNDRFSAERPEGSISTLTIQRTEQRDSAMYRCASSPVGGASGHNEQFFGPGTRLTVL.

The chain links TRBV12-5 to TRBJ2-7, with 11 nucleotides matching TRBD1. After removal of 3 bases from V and 6 bases from J, the junction contained 10 bases not matched to a gene. Germline assignment: CDR1 LGHNT and CDR2 FRNRAP. The CDR3 is 16 amino acids. For the CDR3, the DNA is TGTGCTAGTGGTTTAGCCCCCGGACAGGGGGCGCCCGAGCAGTACTTC. Its protein product is CASGLAPGQGAPEQYF.